The present TCR beta chain was sequenced within a study of T-cell memory formation after mild COVID-19 (dated by TCRdb to about 2021). Study-wide context: Most TCR sequence clusters were specific to one of the two donors. T-cell clones expanding and contracting after mild COVID-19 in two donors were tracked by longitudinal TCRalpha and TCRbeta repertoire sequencing. The cohort was made up of two young adult volunteers, one female and one male, who were previously healthy.

Details on this clonotype: Its antigen is unknown. The record has no base qualities; no much larger clone is one base away.

General study outcomes and caveats: Some responding clones were detected in pre-infection memory, which suggested that pre-existing cross-reactive memory T cells had joined the SARS-CoV-2 response. Balanced CD4/CD8 phenotypes were observed for clones contracting from day 15 to 85, whereas a bias towards CD4+ was observed for a second wave of clones expanding from day 15 to 37. Whether the second-wave clones peaking on day 37 were SARS-CoV-2 specific was not confirmed. Contracting CD4+ clones were located mainly in the CM and EM memory subsets, whereas CD8+ clones were found to be enriched in EMRA. Only two mild cases were covered by the study, and larger cohorts that include severe cases with pre-infection samples were considered necessary.

Sequencing was performed on an Illumina NovaSeq 6000. TCRalpha and TCRbeta cDNA libraries were constructed by 5'RACE with constant-segment primers, with sample barcodes and unique molecular identifiers being introduced. RNA was extracted from every sample with Trizol reagent. Amplification of the libraries took two PCR steps, and the second step added a second sample barcode plus Illumina TruSeq adapters. The libraries were sequenced on an Illumina NovaSeq using 2 x 150 bp paired-end reads. In the authors' own workflow: Demultiplexing of reads and collapsing into UMI-guided consensus sequences were performed with migec v1.2.7. Using mixcr v2.1.11, the UMI consensuses were aligned to TRA and TRB V and J templates and assembled into clonotypes. Expanded or contracted clonotypes were those called significant by both edgeR and NoisET, with noise models trained on biological replicates. For edgeR calls, the cutoffs were a false discovery rate-adjusted p below 0.01 and a log2 fold-change threshold of 1. PCA with hierarchical clustering of max-normalized trajectories of the 1000 most abundant clonotypes was used as exploratory dynamics analysis. The CD4 or CD8 phenotype of responding clones was assigned using the separately sequenced CD4+ and CD8+ repertoires. Using fastp trimming at Q25 and MiXCR clonotype assembly, TCRdb reanalyzed the public sequencing data and kept in-frame beta chains. Each CDR3 protein appears once, grouped with its most common genes and DNA. Here the V and J calls rest on TCRdb's processing, not on the authors' analysis. This sample gives hundreds of thousands of distinct CDR3 sequences in total; 25% to 30% of them show up just once. Of the sample, roughly 12% is held by the ten largest clones.

Ficoll-Paque density gradient centrifugation was used to isolate PBMCs. Source material: PBMCs or a T cell subset sorted from them (not recorded which). The TCR comes from an adult woman who had mild COVID-19 (a few samples of this study predate the infection). The sample titles of this study are shuffled in the database, so cell type and time point are left out; the donor was told from shared clones.

The DNA sequence is as follows: TGTGCCAGCAGCGCAGGTCGGGGGAACACTGAAGCTTTCTTT. It translates to CASSAGRGNTEAFF. The V gene is TRBV7-2 and the J gene is TRBJ1-1, with the D segment identity uncertain. V loses 5 bases, J loses 1 base, and the germline ends lie 11 bases apart. From cysteine to phenylalanine, the CDR3 is 14 amino acids long. Only the CDR3 DNA is retained, 42 bases long and in frame from the first base. CDR1 and CDR2 are drawn from the germline V gene: SGHTA, FQGNSA.